The 5 T cell receptor beta chains given below trace back to one sample, sequenced in a study of blood T cell repertoires in COVID-19. The repertoire was sequenced with immunoSEQ multiplex PCR; TCRdb's copy has only in-frame clones and lacks some. Of over 200,000 clones in the sample, 75% to 90% were seen once. What was sequenced was peripheral blood. The receptors originated from a human donor in a cohort sampled during active COVID-19.

The chain has TRBV27 and TRBJ2-5; D might be TRBD1 (6 bases). The CDR3 loop spans 17 amino acids. The germline V gene has CDR1 MNHEY and CDR2 SMNVEV (reference sequence). V was cut by 5 bases and J by 0 bases, with 19 bases left in between. The CDR3 region is CASSKRNPGHYQETQYF. The DNA for the CDR3 is TGTGCCAGCAGTAAAAGGAATCCGGGACATTACCAAGAGACCCAGTACTTC.

The rearrangement uses TRBV27 and TRBJ1-4, with D tentatively TRBD1 (5 bases). CDR3 length: 13 amino acids. V was cut by 5 bases and J by 9 bases, with 13 bases left in between. Germline assignment: CDR1 MNHEY and CDR2 SMNVEV (reference sequence). CDR3 bases: TGTGCCAGCAGTCCTGGGGCATGGAAAAAACTGTTTTTT. As protein: CASSPGAWKKLFF. Drawing the rest from reference TRBV27 and TRBJ1-4, the complete variable domain is EAQVTQNPRYLITVTGKKLTVTCSQNMNHEYMSWYRQDPGLGLRQIYYSMNVEVTDKGDVPEGYKVSRKEKRNFPLILESPSPNQTSLYFCASSPGAWKKLFFGSGTQLSVL.

The genes are TRBV7-3 and TRBJ1-1; 7 positions agree with TRBD1. Unmatched junction bases numbered 7, after V lost 4 bases and J lost 5 bases. Germline lookup yields CDR1 SGHTA and CDR2 FQGTGA. This CDR3 region has 14 residues. The CDR3 DNA follows: TGTGCCAGCAGCTCAGCAGGGGGTGGGACTGAAGCTTTCTTT. Its protein is CASSSAGGGTEAFF.

The CDR3 spells CASSRDRGSGANVLTF. In DNA form, the CDR3 reads TGTGCCAGTAGCAGGGACAGGGGCTCCGGGGCCAACGTCCTGACTTTC. The V and J genes are TRBV19 and TRBJ2-6, with 10 nucleotides matching TRBD1. After removal of 6 bases from V and 4 bases from J, the junction contained 6 bases not matched to a gene. Germline V lookup: CDR1 LNHDA, CDR2 SQIVND (reference sequence). CDR3 size: 16 residues.

The V and J genes are TRBV11-3 and TRBJ2-7; D not certain. There are 12 residues in the CDR3. The V gene lost 0 bases and the J gene lost 5 bases, with 5 bases spanning the gap. CDR1 SGHNT and CDR2 YENEEA come from the germline V gene. CDR3: CASSLDQDEQYF. Written as DNA, the CDR3 is TGTGCCAGCAGCTTAGATCAGGACGAGCAGTACTTC. Combining the CDR3 with reference TRBV11-3 and TRBJ2-7 gives the whole variable domain EAGVVQSPRYKIIEKKQPVAFWCNPISGHNTLYWYLQNLGQGPELLIRYENEEAVDDSQLPKDRFSAERLKGVDSTLKIQPAELGDSAVYLCASSLDQDEQYFGPGTRLTVT.